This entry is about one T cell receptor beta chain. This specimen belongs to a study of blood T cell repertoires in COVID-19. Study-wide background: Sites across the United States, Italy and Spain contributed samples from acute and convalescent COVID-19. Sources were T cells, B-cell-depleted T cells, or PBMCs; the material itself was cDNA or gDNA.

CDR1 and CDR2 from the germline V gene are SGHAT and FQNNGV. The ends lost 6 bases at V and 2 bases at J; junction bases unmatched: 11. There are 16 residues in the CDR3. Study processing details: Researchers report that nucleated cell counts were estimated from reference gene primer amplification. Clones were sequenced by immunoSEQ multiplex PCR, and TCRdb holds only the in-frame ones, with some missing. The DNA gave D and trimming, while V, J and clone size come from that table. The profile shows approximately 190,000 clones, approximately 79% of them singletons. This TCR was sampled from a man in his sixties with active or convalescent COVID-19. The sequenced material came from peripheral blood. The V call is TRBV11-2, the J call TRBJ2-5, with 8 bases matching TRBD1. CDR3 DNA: TGTGCCAGCAGGGGAGTGGCAGGGGGCGTTCAAGAGACCCAGTACTTC. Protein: CASRGVAGGVQETQYF.